This entry lists 22 T cell receptor beta chains sequenced from one sample in a study of response to subunit inactivated influenza vaccine. Each CDR3 protein gets one entry after TCRdb re-called the RT-PCR reads with MiXCR. The sample contains hundreds of thousands of distinct CDR3 sequences, 10% to 15% of which appear only once. The source was PBMCs from blood, collected roughly 46 days after vaccination. The receptors were gathered from a man aged 50 to 60 who received an inactivated influenza vaccine.

The gene calls are TRBV4-2 and TRBJ2-5, with a tentative D call TRBD1 (7 bases). V shed 0 bases and J shed 4 bases, with 12 bases lying between them. CDR3 size: 15 residues. Germline assignment: CDR1 LGHNA and CDR2 YNFKEQ. Here the CDR3 reads CASSQEAGGGETQYF. The CDR3 DNA is TGTGCCAGCAGCCAAGAAGCAGGGGGAGGAGAGACCCAGTACTTC.

This clonotype was seen a few times. J is TRBJ1-4 and V is TRBV7-6; no clear D gene. Germline CDR1 SGHVS, CDR2 FNYEAQ. The CDR3 extends over 15 amino acids. V was shortened by 4 bases and J by 0 bases, with 9 bases between the two germline ends. The CDR3 reads CASSSNTATNEKLFF. The DNA for the CDR3 is TGTGCCAGCAGCTCGAACACAGCAACTAATGAAAAACTGTTTTTT.

The sample holds a few counts of this clonotype. This chain joins TRBV7-2 and TRBJ2-1; D could derive from TRBD1 or TRBD2 (5 bases each). In germline, CDR1 is SGHTA, CDR2 FQGNSA. The CDR3 has 15 residues. Between the trimmed V and J ends, which lost 6 bases and 4 bases, there was a span of 16 bases. Written as DNA, the CDR3 is TGTGCCAGCAGACCTACTAGGGACGCGTACAATGAGCAGTTCTTC. It is translated as CASRPTRDAYNEQFF. Looking up the rest from reference TRBV7-2 and TRBJ2-1 gives the full variable domain: GAGVSQSPSNKVTEKGKDVELRCDPISGHTALYWYRQSLGQGLEFLIYFQGNSAPDKSGLPSDRFSAERTGGSVSTLTIQRTQQEDSAVYLCASRPTRDAYNEQFFGPGTRLTVL.

The chain couples TRBV29-1 to TRBJ2-3; 10 nucleotides match TRBD1. The junction had 6 bases not matched to a gene; V was cut back by 3 bases and J by 3 bases. CDR1 is SQVTM and CDR2 is ANQGSEA in the germline V gene. The CDR3 spans 15 residues. The CDR3 loop reads CSVDGGQGGTDTQYF. The DNA for the CDR3 is TGCAGCGTTGATGGTGGACAGGGGGGAACAGATACGCAGTATTTT.

This rearrangement joins TRBV7-3 to TRBJ2-1; 16 bases align to TRBD2. With V trimmed by 5 bases and J by 6 bases, 10 bases remained unmatched. CDR1 is SGHTA, CDR2 FQGTGA, per germline. The CDR3 contains 18 residues. The DNA for the CDR3 is TGTGCCAGCAGCCCGGGACTAGCGGGAGGGCCGGCATTCAATGAGCAGTTCTTC. Its protein product is CASSPGLAGGPAFNEQFF. The whole variable domain, filled in from reference TRBV7-3 and TRBJ2-1, reads GAGVSQTPSNKVTEKGKYVELRCDPISGHTALYWYRQSLGQGPEFLIYFQGTGAADDSGLPNDRFFAVRPEGSVSTLKIQRTERGDSAVYLCASSPGLAGGPAFNEQFFGPGTRLTVL.

The chain recombines TRBV6-2 or TRBV6-3 with TRBJ2-1; either TRBD1 or TRBD2 may supply D (5 bases each). V was trimmed by 7 bases and J by 6 bases, leaving 22 bases between them. Germline V gene lookup returns CDR1 MNHEY and CDR2 SVGEGT. This CDR3 comprises 16 residues. The CDR3 protein is CASTHPDISVSNEQFF. DNA for the CDR3: TGTGCCAGCACCCACCCGGACATTAGCGTTTCCAATGAGCAGTTCTTC.

The chain combines TRBV29-1 with TRBJ2-2, with 11 bases that match TRBD2. The CDR3 length is 14 residues. V gave up 3 bases and J gave up 5 bases; unmatched junction bases: 2. Germline V gene sequence: CDR1 SQVTM, CDR2 ANQGSEA. This CDR3 reads CSVDSGRATGELFF. DNA for the CDR3: TGCAGCGTTGATAGCGGGAGGGCGACCGGGGAGCTGTTTTTT.

A few counts support this clonotype. V and J are TRBV4-3 and TRBJ2-2; 14 positions agree with TRBD2. The CDR3 sequence is 18 residues long. CDR1 and CDR2 (germline): LGHNA, YSLEER. The J segment lost 2 bases and the V segment lost 5 bases, leaving 7 bases of the junction unmatched. The CDR3 bases are TGCGCCAGCAGCGTAGGGACTAGCGGGGGCCTAAACACCGGGGAGCTGTTTTTT. This sequence encodes CASSVGTSGGLNTGELFF.

This clonotype was seen at least ten times. The chain recombines TRBV12-3 or TRBV12-4 with TRBJ2-1; D may be TRBD1 or TRBD2 (6 bases each). V was cut by 5 bases and J by 4 bases, with 21 bases left in between. The CDR3 is made up of 17 amino acids. The CDR3 nucleotides are TGTGCCAGCAGTGGAACCTTCGGGGGCGCGAAATACAATGAGCAGTTCTTC. This codes for CASSGTFGGAKYNEQFF.

This clonotype was picked up a small number of times. The chain carries TRBV25-1 and TRBJ1-6; unclear D gene. CDR1 and CDR2 from the germline V gene are MGHDK and SYGVNS. V dropped 4 bases and J dropped 8 bases, with 12 bases sitting between them. CDR3 size: 14 residues. CDR3 region: CASSALGADSPLHF. DNA of the CDR3: TGTGCCAGCAGTGCGTTGGGTGCTGATTCACCCCTCCACTTT.

The chain employs TRBV12-3 or TRBV12-4 and TRBJ1-5; no definite D call. V was pared by 5 bases and J by 3 bases, with 17 bases between. The CDR3 consists of 16 residues. The CDR3 DNA reads as TGTGCCAGCAGTCCGCCACCGGGAAGGTTCAATCAGCCCCAGCATTTT. This gives the protein CASSPPPGRFNQPQHF.

Note on this clonotype: The likely explanation is a read error, given a far larger clone one base away. V gene TRBV5-5 combines with J gene TRBJ2-7; D unresolved. CDR1 is SGHKS, CDR2 YYEKEE, per germline (reference sequence). The CDR3 has 12 amino acids. For the CDR3, the DNA is TGTACCAGCAGCTTGGAGTCCTACGAGCAGTACTTC. This codes for CTSSLESYEQYF.

Concerning this clonotype itself: A much larger clonotype is one base distant, so this may be a read error. The chain couples TRBV7-6 to TRBJ1-1, with D perhaps TRBD1 (6 bases). Trimming stripped 1 base from V and 7 bases from J, with 13 bases between. Germline assignment: CDR1 SGHVS and CDR2 FNYEAQ. The CDR3 totals 14 residues. CDR3 nucleotide sequence: TGTGCCAGCAGCTTAGTAGGGGGGCCGGGTGAAGCTTTCTTT. Translation: CASSLVGGPGEAFF.

The gene calls are TRBV5-1 and TRBJ2-7; possibly TRBD1 for D (6 bases). The CDR3 spans 15 residues. Germline CDR1 is SGHRS and CDR2 is YFSETQ. Deletions cut 0 bases from V and 2 bases from J, with 12 bases between. The CDR3, as DNA: TGCGCCAGCAGCTTGGTAGGACAGCACCCCTACGAGCAGTACTTC. It is translated as CASSLVGQHPYEQYF. Variable domain in full (rest from reference TRBV5-1 and TRBJ2-7): KAGVTQTPRYLIKTRGQQVTLSCSPISGHRSVSWYQQTPGQGLQFLFEYFSETQRNKGNFPGRFSGRQFSNSRSEMNVSTLELGDSALYLCASSLVGQHPYEQYFGPGTRLTVT.

The chain uses TRBV20-1 and TRBJ2-3; 9 bases are a match to TRBD2. V lost 5 bases to trimming and J lost 5 bases; unmatched junction nucleotides: 11. Germline CDR1 DFQATT, CDR2 SNEGSKA (reference sequence). The CDR3 covers 15 residues. CDR3 loop: CSAPRREGRGDTQYF. In DNA form, the CDR3 reads TGCAGTGCTCCGCGGCGGGAGGGCCGGGGAGATACGCAGTATTTT.

This clonotype was found many times. A junction end diverges from the germline sequence, so it may reflect a read error. J is TRBJ2-7 and V is TRBV18, with 14 bases matching TRBD2. The germline CDR1 and CDR2 sequences are KGHSH and LQKENI. CDR3 length: 17 residues. The CDR3 sequence: CASSAPGLAGGTYEQYF. The CDR3 DNA follows: TGTGCCAGCTCAGCACCCGGACTAGCGGGGGGAACCTACGAGCAGTACTTC.

For the CDR3, the DNA is TGTGCCAGCAGCTTGCAAAGGGAATACTTCAGGGACCACGAGCAGTACTTC. Protein product: CASSLQREYFRDHEQYF. The chain uses TRBV5-6 and TRBJ2-7; perhaps D is TRBD1 or TRBD2 (5 bases each). The CDR3 is 17 amino acids. V was clipped by 1 base and J by 5 bases, with 22 bases between them. CDR1 and CDR2 (germline): SGHDT, YYEEEE.

This clonotype showed up many times. The chain joins TRBV10-3 to TRBJ2-2; the D is unclear. The V and J ends lost 4 bases and 1 base respectively, with 7 bases between them. This CDR3 is built from 14 residues. CDR1 and CDR2 from the germline V gene are ENHRY and SYGVKD. The CDR3 DNA reads as TGTGCCATCAGTGCTGTGATGAACACCGGGGAGCTGTTTTTT. Protein: CAISAVMNTGELFF.

This clonotype has at least ten counts. This chain uses TRBV5-1 with TRBJ2-3; the D gene could be TRBD1 or TRBD2 (6 bases each). V lost 3 bases to trimming and J lost 1 base, with 12 bases between them. The CDR3 sequence is 15 residues long. Germline-derived CDR1 and CDR2 are SGHRS and YFSETQ. The CDR3 DNA reads TGCGCCAGCAGCTGGGGAAGGGGGGGCACAGATACGCAGTATTTT. Translated, it gives CASSWGRGGTDTQYF.

J is TRBJ2-5 and V is TRBV29-1; 7 nucleotides align to TRBD1. CDR1 and CDR2 (germline): SQVTM, ANQGSEA. The CDR3 runs to 13 residues. The junction had 5 bases not matched to a gene; V was cut back by 6 bases and J by 1 base. DNA of the CDR3: TGCAGCGTGAACAGGGGAGTCCAAGAGACCCAGTACTTC. Amino acids: CSVNRGVQETQYF.

There are many counts of this clonotype. This rearrangement joins TRBV20-1 to TRBJ2-3; D is possibly TRBD1 or TRBD2 (7 bases each). Germline CDR1 and CDR2: DFQATT and SNEGSKA (reference sequence). This CDR3 contains 14 residues. V gave up 6 bases and J gave up 2 bases, with 15 bases separating them. CDR3 loop: CSAKQGGITDTQYF. CDR3 in DNA: TGCAGTGCAAAGCAGGGGGGGATCACAGATACGCAGTATTTT.

The table lists this clonotype with a few counts. The chain couples TRBV5-6 to TRBJ1-2; 11 nucleotides align to TRBD1. This CDR3 region has 16 residues. Germline CDR1 is SGHDT and CDR2 is YYEEEE. Losses at the gene ends were 4 bases for V and 2 bases for J; bases not matched to a gene: 7. The CDR3 is CASSHRGTGGNYGYTF. The CDR3 nucleotides are TGTGCCAGCAGCCACCGGGGGACAGGGGGAAACTATGGCTACACCTTC.